The 31 T cell receptor beta chains presented below share a single source sample, sequenced in a study of human T cells and chemical hapten exposure. Time point in this sample: patch test 1, 2 weeks after DPC sensitization. Treatment reported: therapeutic diphenylcyclopropenone sensitization with weekly scalp DPC. TCRdb reprocessed the RACE reads via MiXCR and lists one record per CDR3 protein. The sample carries 75,000 to 95,000 distinct CDR3 sequences, roughly 12% recorded once. Sequences were derived from whole blood, sampled in connection with sensitization to the hapten diphenylcyclopropenone (DPC). These receptor sequences come from a woman aged 60-75 years with alopecia areata. Some clones in this sample may be carry-over from other donors' samples.

This clonotype was recorded at least ten times. The V and J genes are TRBV27 and TRBJ1-1; D is perhaps TRBD1 (5 bases). V was trimmed by 2 bases and J by 5 bases, leaving 12 bases between them. Germline V CDR1 and CDR2: MNHEY, SMNVEV (reference sequence). The CDR3 consists of 14 residues. The CDR3 DNA reads as TGTGCCAGCAGTTTAACGACGGGGGGGACTGAAGCTTTCTTT. Its translation: CASSLTTGGTEAFF.

Comment on this clonotype: One base away lies a much larger clone, so this may be a sequencing read error. This sequence joins TRBV19 and TRBJ2-7; D not certain. This CDR3 comprises 14 residues. Between the trimmed V and J ends, which lost 4 bases and 6 bases, there was a span of 16 bases. Germline CDR1 is LNHDA and CDR2 is SQIVND (reference sequence). The CDR3 coding sequence is TGTGCCAGTAGTAACCCGCCAGAGAACCTCGAGCAGTACTTC. Translated, it gives CASSNPPENLEQYF.

This sequence joins TRBV6-5 and TRBJ1-2, with D hard to call. The CDR3 covers 15 residues. V was shortened by 2 bases and J by 5 bases, with 15 bases between the two germline ends. CDR1 and CDR2 from the germline V gene are MNHEY and SVGAGI. The CDR3 DNA follows: TGTGCCAGCAGTTACGTGGCAGGCAGAAATTATGGCTACACCTTC. It translates to CASSYVAGRNYGYTF.

The table lists this clonotype with many counts. The gene calls are TRBV6-1 and TRBJ1-4; D ambiguous. Between the trimmed V and J ends, which lost 3 bases and 4 bases, there was a span of 12 bases. The CDR3 extends over 15 amino acids. Germline V gene sequence: CDR1 MNHNS, CDR2 SASEGT. CDR3 sequence: CASSDGRHVNEKLFF. CDR3 in DNA: TGTGCCAGCAGTGACGGACGGCATGTTAATGAAAAACTGTTTTTT.

The rearrangement links TRBV9 to TRBJ2-1; D uncertain. Germline V gene lookup returns CDR1 SGDLS and CDR2 YYNGEE. Between the trimmed V and J ends, which lost 4 bases and 0 bases, there was a span of 5 bases. The CDR3 runs to 13 residues. The CDR3 sequence: CASSPRSYNEQFF. CDR3 in DNA: TGTGCCAGCAGCCCCCGCTCCTACAATGAGCAGTTCTTC. The full variable domain, its missing parts supplied by reference TRBV9 and TRBJ2-1, is DSGVTQTPKHLITATGQRVTLRCSPRSGDLSVYWYQQSLDQGLQFLIQYYNGEERAKGNILERFSAQQFPDLHSELNLSSLELGDSALYFCASSPRSYNEQFFGPGTRLTVL.

This clonotype was counted ten times or more. The chain recombines TRBV20-1 with TRBJ1-4, with D unresolved. The CDR3 spans 15 residues. Germline V CDR1 and CDR2: DFQATT, SNEGSKA (reference sequence). V was pared by 1 base and J by 1 base, with 10 bases between. CDR3: CSARGSGRTNEKLFF. Written as DNA, the CDR3 is TGCAGTGCTAGAGGTTCGGGTAGAACTAATGAAAAACTGTTTTTT.

At least ten counts were recorded for this clonotype. This CDR3 reads CSAHRGGTTGELFF. In nucleotides, the CDR3 is TGCAGTGCGCACAGGGGCGGAACCACCGGGGAGCTGTTTTTT. The chain joins TRBV20-1 to TRBJ2-2, with TRBD1 identical over 7 bases. The CDR3 length is 14 residues. Germline loops: CDR1 DFQATT, CDR2 SNEGSKA (reference sequence). The V gene end was trimmed by 6 bases and the J gene end by 4 bases; junction bases not matched to a gene: 8.

This clonotype showed up many times. This chain uses TRBV18 with TRBJ2-2; 7 bases map to TRBD1. The germline V gene has CDR1 KGHSH and CDR2 LQKENI. V gave up 3 bases and J gave up 7 bases; unmatched junction bases: 11. The CDR3 spans 16 residues. CDR3 in amino acids: CASSPMDRPTGGELFF. The CDR3 region has the DNA TGTGCCAGCTCACCGATGGACAGGCCAACGGGCGGGGAGCTGTTTTTT.

This clonotype showed up many times. The CDR3 bases are TGTGCCAGCAGTGTGATGCCGGCCCAGTACTTC. Its translation: CASSVMPAQYF. This chain uses TRBV2 with TRBJ2-5; D uncertain. This CDR3 comprises 11 residues. CDR1 is SNHLY and CDR2 is FYNNEI in the germline V gene. V shed 4 bases and J shed 9 bases, with 9 bases lying between them.

This clonotype was seen repeatedly, ten times or more. This CDR3 reads CASSYGGFEAFF. The DNA for the CDR3 is TGTGCCAGCAGTTACGGGGGCTTTGAAGCTTTCTTT. This chain joins TRBV6-5 and TRBJ1-1; the D gene is possibly TRBD1 (6 bases). The germline gives CDR1 MNHEY, CDR2 SVGAGI. The CDR3 has 12 residues. V lost 2 bases and J lost 7, with 8 bases in between.

V is TRBV20-1 and J is TRBJ1-3; D uncertain. Germline V lookup: CDR1 DFQATT, CDR2 SNEGSKA (reference sequence). This CDR3 is built from 12 residues. The V gene lost 5 bases and the J gene lost 6 bases, with 11 bases spanning the gap. CDR3: CSASYGKNTIYF. The CDR3 DNA sequence: TGCAGTGCTTCCTACGGGAAAAACACCATATATTTT.

This clonotype was recorded at least ten times. The chain recombines TRBV4-1 with TRBJ2-7; 11 bases map to TRBD2. Per the germline V gene, CDR1 is MGHRA and CDR2 is YSYEKL. This CDR3 contains 17 residues. The J segment lost 5 bases and the V segment lost 2 bases, leaving 11 bases of the junction unmatched. The CDR3 loop reads CASSQLTSGNSFHEQYF. The CDR3 DNA sequence: TGCGCCAGCAGCCAACTGACTAGCGGGAACAGTTTCCACGAGCAGTACTTC.

This clonotype showed up many times. The rearrangement links TRBV5-1 to TRBJ2-7; D may match TRBD1 or TRBD2 (5 bases each). V gave up 1 base and J gave up 4 bases, with 24 bases separating them. Germline assignment: CDR1 SGHRS and CDR2 YFSETQ. CDR3 size: 18 residues. The CDR3 is CASSLTLVPGTPGYEQYF. The CDR3, as DNA: TGCGCCAGCAGCTTGACGTTGGTTCCCGGGACCCCGGGTTACGAGCAGTACTTC.

V and J are TRBV27 and TRBJ1-1, with a weak D call TRBD1 (5 bases). With 8 bases removed from V and 4 bases from J, the gap between germline ends came to 17 bases. CDR3 length equals 14 residues. CDR1 is MNHEY, CDR2 SMNVEV, per germline (reference sequence). This CDR3 is CASRSGLGGTEAFF. CDR3 DNA sequence: TGTGCCAGCCGCTCAGGGCTCGGGGGCACTGAAGCTTTCTTT.

This chain joins TRBV11-2 and TRBJ1-1, with D tentatively TRBD1 (6 bases). V dropped 2 bases and J dropped 1 base, with 11 bases sitting between them. CDR1 and CDR2 (germline): SGHAT, FQNNGV. The CDR3 runs 15 residues. In DNA form, the CDR3 reads TGTGCCAGCAGCTTATTGGGGGCCCGGAACACTGAAGCTTTCTTT. Its translation is CASSLLGARNTEAFF.

The chain recombines TRBV7-9 with TRBJ1-6; D uncertain. This CDR3 has 13 residues. V was trimmed by 1 base and J by 10 bases, leaving 8 bases between them. In germline, CDR1 is SEHNR, CDR2 FQNEAQ (reference sequence). The CDR3 loop reads CASSLEGESPLHF. CDR3 DNA: TGTGCCAGCAGCTTAGAGGGAGAATCACCCCTCCACTTT.

In its sample, this clonotype was seen a few times. J is TRBJ2-7 and V is TRBV3-1, with D unclear. V was cut by 4 bases and J by 6 bases, with 10 bases left in between. CDR1 is LGHDT, CDR2 YNNKEL, per germline (reference sequence). The CDR3 spans 12 residues. The CDR3 loop is CASSPARGEQYF. DNA of the CDR3: TGTGCCAGCAGCCCCGCTCGTGGCGAGCAGTACTTC.

In this sample, this clonotype turned up many times. The chain is built from TRBV4-1 and TRBJ1-2, with 9 nucleotides matching TRBD1. Trimming removed 2 bases from V and 2 bases from J; junction bases left unmatched: 3. The CDR3 spans 15 residues. The germline V gene encodes CDR1 MGHRA and CDR2 YSYEKL. Written as DNA, the CDR3 is TGCGCCAGCAGCCAAAGCGGACAGGGGAACTATGGCTACACCTTC. Residues: CASSQSGQGNYGYTF.

V and J are TRBV18 and TRBJ1-2, with 9 bases fitting TRBD1. The CDR3 length is 17 residues. The V segment lost 0 bases and the J segment 9 bases; nucleotides outside the gene matches: 14. Germline CDR1 KGHSH, CDR2 LQKENI. The CDR3 bases are TGTGCCAGCTCACCACCGAGGACAGGGGATCTTGAGAGACGCTACACCTTC. Translation gives CASSPPRTGDLERRYTF.

The V call is TRBV9, the J call TRBJ2-3; the D call may be TRBD1 or TRBD2 (5 bases each). Trimming left V 0 bases short and J 1 base short, with 12 bases between. CDR1 is SGDLS, CDR2 YYNGEE, per germline. The CDR3 spans 16 residues. CDR3 residues: CASSVDSRGGTDTQYF. The CDR3 DNA reads TGTGCCAGCAGCGTAGATTCCAGAGGGGGCACAGATACGCAGTATTTT.

V gene TRBV7-9 combines with J gene TRBJ1-2; 10 bases map to TRBD1. CDR1 and CDR2 from the germline V gene are SEHNR and FQNEAQ (reference sequence). The CDR3 has 14 residues. The trim removed 3 bases at V and 4 bases at J, leaving 2 bases unmatched. DNA of the CDR3: TGTGCCAGCAGCTTCGGACAGGGGGTCTATGGCTACACCTTC. Protein product: CASSFGQGVYGYTF.

In this sample, this clonotype turned up many times. The chain recombines TRBV29-1 with TRBJ2-1; TRBD1 might be the D (6 bases). The CDR3 is 13 amino acids. The germline V gene has CDR1 SQVTM and CDR2 ANQGSEA. Trimming took 3 bases from V and 2 from J, leaving 8 bases between them. CDR3 amino acids: CSVDRGPYNEQFF. CDR3 sequence (DNA): TGCAGCGTTGACAGGGGCCCCTACAATGAGCAGTTCTTC.

This clonotype was seen only a few times. The gene calls are TRBV9 and TRBJ2-6; weak D call: TRBD1 (6 bases). The V end was cut by 3 bases, the J end by 2 bases, with 12 bases between. CDR1 is SGDLS, CDR2 YYNGEE, per germline. The CDR3 runs 16 residues. In DNA form, the CDR3 reads TGTGCCAGCAGCGAAACAGGGAGCACTGGGGCCAACGTCCTGACTTTC. As protein: CASSETGSTGANVLTF.

V is TRBV12-3 or TRBV12-4 and J is TRBJ1-1; 7 nucleotides agree with TRBD1. Germline trimming cut 7 bases from V and 0 bases from J; bases unmatched to any gene: 5. This CDR3 region has 14 residues. CDR3 residues: CASTLQGLNTEAFF. For the CDR3, the DNA is TGTGCCAGCACCTTACAGGGGTTGAACACTGAAGCTTTCTTT.

The rearrangement joins TRBV9 to TRBJ1-1; D call uncertain. The V gene's germline CDR1 is SGDLS and CDR2 YYNGEE. V was shortened by 3 bases and J by 1 base, with 13 bases between the two germline ends. The CDR3 covers 15 residues. CDR3 nucleotide sequence: TGTGCCAGCAGCGCCACGGGCAACGGGAACACTGAAGCTTTCTTT. Protein product: CASSATGNGNTEAFF.

This clonotype was detected ten times or more. The genes are TRBV12-3 or TRBV12-4 and TRBJ2-6; 7 bases map to TRBD1. The CDR3 totals 15 residues. V trimming: 6 bases; J trimming: 0 bases; junction bases outside the gene matches: 2. The CDR3 DNA reads TGTGCCAGCAGCCGGGACAGCTCTGGGGCCAACGTCCTGACTTTC. Protein product: CASSRDSSGANVLTF.

This clonotype showed up many times. V gene TRBV19 combines with J gene TRBJ2-3; D is unclear. Germline CDR1 is LNHDA and CDR2 is SQIVND (reference sequence). This CDR3 is 12 amino acids long. The ends were cut back, 4 bases at V and 9 bases at J, with 11 bases in the middle. Here the CDR3 reads CASSTASPTQYF. The CDR3 nucleotides are TGTGCCAGTAGTACCGCTAGTCCCACGCAGTATTTT.

This clonotype was detected many times. V is TRBV7-9 and J is TRBJ1-5; 7 positions match TRBD1. Germline CDR1 SEHNR, CDR2 FQNEAQ (reference sequence). The V and J ends lost 4 bases and 7 bases, in that order; junction bases with no gene match: 16. The CDR3 extends over 17 amino acids. Here the CDR3 reads CASSSHKAGTALQPQHF. The CDR3 DNA sequence: TGTGCCAGCAGCTCACATAAAGCCGGGACAGCTCTGCAGCCCCAGCATTTT.

This clonotype has a handful of counts. The chain joins TRBV7-2 to TRBJ2-1, with D uncertain. Germline V gives CDR1 SGHTA, CDR2 FQGNSA. V lost 3 bases and J 8 bases, leaving 8 bases between the germline ends. The CDR3 is 12 amino acids. The CDR3 spells CASSFYSDEQFF. DNA for the CDR3: TGTGCCAGCAGCTTCTATTCAGATGAGCAGTTCTTC.

This clonotype was detected only a few times. The rearrangement links TRBV10-3 to TRBJ2-5, with D possibly TRBD1 on 6 matching bases. V was pared by 8 bases and J by 2 bases, with 9 bases between. Germline V gives CDR1 ENHRY, CDR2 SYGVKD. CDR3 size: 12 residues. CDR3 residues: CAIGGRQETQYF. The CDR3, as DNA: TGTGCCATCGGGGGCCGGCAAGAGACCCAGTACTTC.

This clonotype came up many times. The chain is built from TRBV19 and TRBJ1-2; D remains unclear. This CDR3 is built from 11 residues. Trimming took 10 bases from V and 0 from J, leaving 6 bases between them. Germline V gives CDR1 LNHDA, CDR2 SQIVND (reference sequence). The CDR3 reads CATVTNYGYTF. CDR3 sequence (DNA): TGTGCCACTGTAACTAACTATGGCTACACCTTC.